Shown below are 24 T cell receptor beta chains from a single sample sequenced in a study of blood T cell repertoires in COVID-19. This table comes from immunoSEQ multiplex PCR, and its TCRdb copy is limited to in-frame clones, with some not included. The sample records fewer than 350,000 clones, around 87% being singletons. The sequenced sample consisted of peripheral blood. The source of these receptors is a woman aged 45-60 years who had recovered from COVID-19.

The rearrangement links TRBV10-3 to TRBJ1-2; 7 nucleotides match TRBD1. The CDR3 runs to 14 residues. Germline assignment: CDR1 ENHRY and CDR2 SYGVKD. V was pared by 1 base and J by 8 bases, with 7 bases of the junction left unmatched. The CDR3 DNA reads as TGTGCCATCAGTGAGTTCCAGGGGGAGCGCGGCTACACCTTC. It yields the protein CAISEFQGERGYTF.

This clone has a single count. V and J are TRBV6-2 or TRBV6-3 and TRBJ1-5, with a possible D match to TRBD1 (5 bases). Trimming shortened V by 2 bases and J by 1 base, and 15 bases separated the two germline ends. CDR3 size: 17 residues. Germline CDR1 and CDR2: MNHEY and SVGEGT. CDR3 DNA: TGTGCCAGCAGTTACCCCTCCGGCAGGGTGAGCAATCAGCCCCAGCATTTT. Protein sequence: CASSYPSGRVSNQPQHF.

The rearrangement joins TRBV6-6 to TRBJ1-3, with unresolved D. Germline assignment: CDR1 MNHNY and CDR2 SVGAGI (reference sequence). The germline V and J ends were trimmed by 6 bases and 0 bases, with 12 bases remaining between them. This CDR3 region has 15 residues. The CDR3 DNA is TGTGCCAGCAGCCTCGTGCGGAGCTCTGGAAACACCATATATTTT. Its protein is CASSLVRSSGNTIYF.

The rearrangement links TRBV19 to TRBJ2-2; D call uncertain. The length of the CDR3 is 14 residues. Looked up from germline, CDR1 is LNHDA and CDR2 is SQIVND (reference sequence). Trimming pared 7 bases from V and 8 bases from J, leaving 17 bases between. CDR3 sequence reads: CASISRSYQGELFF. The CDR3 nucleotides are TGTGCCAGTATATCAAGGAGCTACCAAGGGGAGCTGTTTTTT.

V and J are TRBV27 and TRBJ1-4; TRBD1 matches at 9 bases. Trimming cost V 6 bases and J 5 bases; bases outside gene matches: 7. The length of the CDR3 is 15 residues. Germline-derived CDR1 and CDR2 are MNHEY and SMNVEV (reference sequence). In DNA, the CDR3 is TGTGCCAGCAGCTGGACCGGGACAGGGAATGAAAAACTGTTTTTT. Protein product: CASSWTGTGNEKLFF.

The J gene is TRBJ2-7, the V gene TRBV6-2 or TRBV6-3, with a weak D call TRBD2 (6 bases). Looked up from germline, CDR1 is MNHEY and CDR2 is SVGEGT. The CDR3 loop spans 16 amino acids. V lost 2 bases to trimming and J lost 0 bases, with 14 bases between them. CDR3 nucleotide sequence: TGTGCCAGCAGTTACGTGGAGCTAGCGCACTCCTACGAGCAGTACTTC. It specifies CASSYVELAHSYEQYF.

The chain couples TRBV6-6 to TRBJ2-3; weak D call: TRBD2 (6 bases). The CDR3 consists of 15 residues. With 4 bases removed from V and 8 bases from J, the gap between germline ends came to 19 bases. Per the germline V gene, CDR1 is MNHNY and CDR2 is SVGAGI (reference sequence). This CDR3 is CASSSPGLKLSTQYF. CDR3 bases: TGTGCCAGCAGTTCCCCGGGACTCAAACTTAGTACGCAGTATTTT.

The rearrangement links TRBV13 to TRBJ2-7; a weak D match, TRBD2 (6 bases). Germline V gives CDR1 PRHDT, CDR2 FYEKMQ (reference sequence). Between the trimmed V and J ends, which lost 5 bases and 4 bases, there was a span of 21 bases. The CDR3 is made up of 16 amino acids. The chain's CDR3 is CASSRPNPFLAYEQYF. In nucleotides, the CDR3 is TGTGCCAGCAGCCGACCTAACCCATTTCTAGCGTACGAGCAGTACTTC.

A few counts support this clone. The chain employs TRBV18 and TRBJ2-2; 9 nucleotides match TRBD2. Germline CDR1 KGHSH, CDR2 LQKENI. The V segment lost 3 bases and the J segment 6 bases; nucleotides outside the gene matches: 8. The CDR3 has 16 residues. CDR3 in amino acids: CASSPSGGGASGELFF. In DNA form, the CDR3 reads TGTGCCAGCTCACCCTCCGGCGGGGGGGCATCCGGGGAGCTGTTTTTT.

V usage is TRBV28 and J usage is TRBJ2-7; 8 bases are shared with TRBD1. This CDR3 has 13 amino acids. The germline gives CDR1 MDHEN, CDR2 SYDVKM. V gave up 2 bases and J gave up 6 bases; unmatched junction bases: 3. The DNA of the CDR3 is TGTGCCAGCAGTTTACAGGGGGCGCTCGAGCAGTACTTC. It is translated as CASSLQGALEQYF.

CDR3 region: CASSESSTGGSRNEQFF. Here the CDR3 DNA reads TGTGCCAGCAGCGAGTCTTCCACAGGGGGCTCTCGGAATGAGCAGTTCTTC. The chain is built from TRBV9 and TRBJ2-1; 9 bases map to TRBD1. V gave up 3 bases and J gave up 7 bases; unmatched junction bases: 14. The V gene's germline CDR1 is SGDLS and CDR2 YYNGEE. The CDR3 contains 17 residues.

The genes are TRBV28 and TRBJ2-3; the D gene is possibly TRBD2 (6 bases). Germline assignment: CDR1 MDHEN and CDR2 SYDVKM. Trimming removed 2 bases at V and 3 bases at J, with 12 bases between. The CDR3 has 15 residues. CDR3 region: CASSLKVGGTDTQYF. DNA for the CDR3: TGTGCCAGCAGTTTAAAGGTGGGGGGTACAGATACGCAGTATTTT.

The sample holds a few counts of this clone. V usage is TRBV5-4 and J usage is TRBJ1-1, with TRBD1 matching over 12 bases. Trimming at V came to 3 bases and at J to 1 base, leaving 7 bases not matched to a gene. This CDR3 comprises 17 residues. CDR1 is SGHNT and CDR2 is YYREEE in the germline V gene (reference sequence). CDR3 loop: CASSSPGQGAANTEAFF. CDR3 in DNA: TGTGCCAGCAGCTCTCCGGGACAGGGGGCGGCGAACACTGAAGCTTTCTTT.

The gene calls are TRBV5-4 and TRBJ2-7, with 8 positions matching TRBD2. CDR1 SGHNT and CDR2 YYREEE come from the germline V gene (reference sequence). The CDR3 extends over 14 amino acids. V was pared by 3 bases and J by 2 bases, with 4 bases of the junction left unmatched. CDR3 in amino acids: CASSSGLGAYEQYF. DNA for the CDR3: TGTGCCAGCAGCTCGGGACTAGGGGCCTACGAGCAGTACTTC.

The chain joins TRBV11-2 to TRBJ2-7; 8 positions match TRBD1. This CDR3 spans 15 amino acids. Germline assignment: CDR1 SGHAT and CDR2 FQNNGV. Trimming took 2 bases from V and 5 from J; bases not matched to a gene: 8. The DNA of the CDR3 is TGTGCCAGCAGCTTACAGGGGGCGTTGGCCCACGAGCAGTACTTC. Translation: CASSLQGALAHEQYF.

J is TRBJ2-1 and V is TRBV4-2; D perhaps matches TRBD2 (6 bases). The CDR3 length is 15 residues. V was cut by 0 bases and J by 10 bases, with 16 bases left in between. Germline V gene data show CDR1 as LGHNA and CDR2 as YNFKEQ. The DNA of the CDR3 is TGTGCCAGCAGCCAAGATACGGGGACTCTCATAGAGCAGTTCTTC. It specifies CASSQDTGTLIEQFF.

The CDR3 sequence is CASSQENFRASGRTEQFF. Written as DNA, the CDR3 is TGTGCCAGCAGCCAAGAAAACTTCAGGGCTAGCGGGAGGACTGAGCAGTTCTTC. The rearrangement uses TRBV3-1 (or the pseudogene TRBV3-2) and TRBJ2-1; 11 nucleotides match TRBD2. From germline, CDR1 is LGHDT and CDR2 YNNKEL (reference sequence). The CDR3 loop spans 18 amino acids. V trimming: 0 bases; J trimming: 9 bases; junction bases outside the gene matches: 13.

This chain connects TRBV4-3 to TRBJ1-6; tentative D call: TRBD1 (6 bases). CDR3 length: 17 amino acids. With 2 bases removed from V and 3 bases from J, the gap between germline ends came to 14 bases. Germline V gene data show CDR1 as LGHNA and CDR2 as YSLEER. CDR3 in amino acids: CASSQQDRYLYNSPLHF. In DNA form, the CDR3 reads TGCGCCAGCAGCCAACAGGACAGATATCTCTATAATTCACCCCTCCACTTT.

The chain is built from TRBV10-2 and TRBJ1-2; D gene unclear. The V gene lost 7 bases and the J gene lost 3 bases, with 12 bases spanning the gap. The CDR3 contains 13 residues. CDR1 WSHSY and CDR2 SAAADI come from the germline V gene. This chain's CDR3 is CASNPQDDYGYTF. CDR3 bases: TGCGCCAGCAATCCGCAGGATGACTATGGCTACACCTTC.

This rearrangement joins TRBV28 to TRBJ1-5, with 7 nucleotides matching TRBD1. The length of the CDR3 is 14 residues. Losses at the gene ends were 6 bases for V and 4 bases for J; bases not matched to a gene: 6. Germline V lookup: CDR1 MDHEN, CDR2 SYDVKM. The chain's CDR3 is CASSLGTDNQPQHF. The DNA for the CDR3 is TGTGCCAGCAGCCTGGGGACAGATAATCAGCCCCAGCATTTT.

The chain links TRBV28 to TRBJ2-3; 7 bases align to TRBD2. Looked up from germline, CDR1 is MDHEN and CDR2 is SYDVKM. There are 14 residues in the CDR3. V shed 8 bases, J shed 2 bases, and the junction held 7 bases outside the gene matches. In nucleotides, the CDR3 is TGTGCCAGCGGTACAGCGGGATCCACAGATACGCAGTATTTT. This translates into CASGTAGSTDTQYF. The full variable domain, its missing parts supplied by reference TRBV28 and TRBJ2-3, is DVKVTQSSRYLVKRTGEKVFLECVQDMDHENMFWYRQDPGLGLRLIYFSYDVKMKEKGDIPEGYSVSREKKERFSLILESASTNQTSMYLCASGTAGSTDTQYFGPGTRLTVL.

This clone was observed a single time. V gene TRBV6-2 or TRBV6-3 combines with J gene TRBJ2-1; TRBD2 might be the D (5 bases). The CDR3 runs 15 residues. V was cut by 5 bases and J by 0 bases, with 11 bases left in between. In germline, CDR1 is MNHEY, CDR2 SVGEGT. The CDR3 loop is CASSGPGSSYNEQFF. The CDR3 nucleotides are TGTGCCAGCAGTGGGCCGGGGAGCTCCTACAATGAGCAGTTCTTC.

The rearrangement joins TRBV7-9 to TRBJ2-1; D is unclear. This CDR3 has 14 residues. The ends were cut back, 4 bases at V and 6 bases at J, with 13 bases in the middle. The germline gives CDR1 SEHNR, CDR2 FQNEAQ (reference sequence). This CDR3 reads CASSWSGSSNEQFF. CDR3 coding DNA: TGTGCCAGCAGCTGGTCCGGGTCATCCAATGAGCAGTTCTTC.

The chain joins TRBV15 to TRBJ2-1, with 9 bases that match TRBD2. The CDR3 is 13 residues long. J gave up 13 bases and V 1 base, and 5 bases lay outside the gene matches. Germline CDR1 is LNHNV and CDR2 is YYDKDF (reference sequence). In DNA, the CDR3 is TGTGCCACCAGCAGAGGGGCGGGGGGGCGACAGTTCTTC. It codes for CATSRGAGGRQFF.